The 28 T cell receptor beta chains reported below all come from one sample, sequenced in a study of cytomegalovirus exposure and HLA in healthy donors. PCR involved 60 Vbeta and 13 Jbeta primers. Method: immunoSEQ multiplex PCR; TCRdb's copy keeps in-frame clones and lacks some. Here the sample spans roughly 130,000 clones, roughly 79% being singletons. Material: PBMCs. All receptors come from a woman in her thirties or forties in good health and CMV-seronegative.

The chain uses TRBV7-9 and TRBJ2-3; D may be TRBD2 (6 bases). Germline assignment: CDR1 SEHNR and CDR2 FQNEAQ (reference sequence). The CDR3 sequence is 11 residues long. V gave up 4 bases and J gave up 8 bases, with 7 bases separating them. The CDR3 protein is CASSWGGTQYF. Written as DNA, the CDR3 is TGTGCCAGCAGCTGGGGAGGTACGCAGTATTTT.

The V call is TRBV6-6, the J call TRBJ1-6, with 7 bases lining up with TRBD1. The CDR3 covers 15 residues. Germline CDR1 reads MNHNY; CDR2 reads SVGAGI (reference sequence). V gave up 6 bases and J gave up 10 bases; unmatched junction bases: 12. CDR3 DNA: TGTGCCAGCAGCCCTGAGGGGGCAGGACGATCACCCCTCCACTTT. Residues: CASSPEGAGRSPLHF.

This clone was observed a handful of times. The V and J genes are TRBV5-1 and TRBJ2-7; D possibly corresponds to TRBD2 (5 bases). The CDR3 is 15 residues long. V lost 0 bases to trimming and J lost 7 bases, with 17 bases between them. Germline CDR1 and CDR2: SGHRS and YFSETQ. The CDR3 loop reads CASSLGSTYEGEQYF. As DNA, the CDR3 is TGCGCCAGCAGCTTGGGATCCACCTACGAGGGAGAGCAGTACTTC.

The V gene is TRBV11-3, the J gene TRBJ2-2; 8 nucleotides line up with TRBD1. This CDR3 is built from 15 residues. Germline V lookup: CDR1 SGHNT, CDR2 YENEEA. With V trimmed by 5 bases and J by 2 bases, 4 bases remained unmatched. CDR3 loop: CASSQGTGNTGELFF. The CDR3, as DNA: TGTGCCAGCAGCCAGGGGACAGGCAACACCGGGGAGCTGTTTTTT.

This chain links TRBV30 with TRBJ1-5; D call uncertain. Per germline, CDR1 GTSNPN and CDR2 SVGIG (reference sequence). This CDR3 is 15 amino acids long. Trimming took 2 bases from V and 5 from J, leaving 16 bases between them. The CDR3 sequence is CAWSPENEADQPQHF. The CDR3 coding sequence is TGTGCCTGGAGTCCCGAGAATGAGGCCGATCAGCCCCAGCATTTT.

This chain connects TRBV6-6 to TRBJ1-6; D ambiguous. The CDR3 spans 14 residues. CDR1 is MNHNY and CDR2 is SVGAGI in the germline V gene (reference sequence). Trimming removed 5 bases at V and 6 bases at J, with 11 bases between. The CDR3 nucleotides are TGTGCCAGCAGTAAAACCGAGGCTAATTCACCCCTCCACTTT. This encodes CASSKTEANSPLHF.

The chain joins TRBV6-5 to TRBJ1-6; weak D call: TRBD1 (5 bases). CDR1 is MNHEY, CDR2 SVGAGI, per germline. The ends were cut back, 2 bases at V and 9 bases at J, with 8 bases in the middle. This CDR3 has 13 residues. The CDR3 spells CASSYGGGSPLHF. CDR3 bases: TGTGCCAGCAGTTACGGGGGAGGTTCACCCCTCCACTTT.

The V and J genes are TRBV11-3 and TRBJ2-1, with 7 bases fitting TRBD1. Losses at the gene ends were 4 bases for V and 7 bases for J; bases not matched to a gene: 4. This CDR3 has 13 amino acids. Germline lookup yields CDR1 SGHNT and CDR2 YENEEA. In DNA form, the CDR3 reads TGTGCCAGCAGCTCACAGGGGAAGAATGAGCAGTTCTTC. Translation: CASSSQGKNEQFF.

This sequence joins TRBV5-1 and TRBJ2-5; D remains ambiguous. The CDR3 spans 13 residues. Germline lookup yields CDR1 SGHRS and CDR2 YFSETQ. V lost 0 bases and J 2 bases, leaving 5 bases between the germline ends. CDR3 sequence reads: CASSLVPQETQYF. CDR3 bases: TGCGCCAGCAGCTTGGTCCCTCAAGAGACCCAGTACTTC. The entire variable domain, with the rest obtained from reference TRBV5-1 and TRBJ2-5, is as follows: KAGVTQTPRYLIKTRGQQVTLSCSPISGHRSVSWYQQTPGQGLQFLFEYFSETQRNKGNFPGRFSGRQFSNSRSEMNVSTLELGDSALYLCASSLVPQETQYFGPGTRLLVL.

The V call is TRBV11-2, the J call TRBJ2-5; D uncertain. The DNA end lines up better with TRBJ2-7; the J call may be wrong. The CDR3 is made up of 13 amino acids. Germline V gene lookup returns CDR1 SGHAT and CDR2 FQNNGV. CDR3 bases: TGTGCCAGCAGCTTAGGACACCTATACGAGCAGTACTTC. As protein: CASSLGHLYEQYF.

The chain recombines TRBV5-6 with TRBJ1-4; D ambiguous. This CDR3 is 12 amino acids long. Germline loops: CDR1 SGHDT, CDR2 YYEEEE. V shed 4 bases and J shed 12 bases, with 13 bases lying between them. The CDR3 DNA sequence: TGTGCCAGCAGCAAACTAAAGACGGAACTGTTTTTT. It is translated as CASSKLKTELFF.

V and J are TRBV5-1 and TRBJ2-2; D is possibly TRBD2 (6 bases). The CDR3 is 15 residues long. Trimming took off 2 bases at V and 5 bases at J, with 13 bases between the two ends. CDR1 is SGHRS and CDR2 is YFSETQ in the germline V gene. Here the CDR3 reads CASSFAGGQTGELFF. The CDR3 nucleotides are TGCGCCAGCAGCTTCGCCGGGGGTCAGACCGGGGAGCTGTTTTTT.

This chain links TRBV29-1 with TRBJ2-2; 8 bases align to TRBD1. CDR1 is SQVTM and CDR2 is ANQGSEA in the germline V gene. V was clipped by 7 bases and J by 8 bases; unmatched bases: 3. The CDR3 covers 11 residues. Written as DNA, the CDR3 is TGCAGCGCTCAGGGGGCGGGGGAGCTGTTTTTT. As protein: CSAQGAGELFF.

The chain joins TRBV15 to TRBJ2-3; 16 nucleotides align to TRBD2. CDR3 length: 17 amino acids. The V and J ends lost 4 bases and 3 bases, in that order; junction bases with no gene match: 4. Germline lookup yields CDR1 LNHNV and CDR2 YYDKDF (reference sequence). The CDR3 loop is CATSTGTSGRGTDTQYF. The CDR3 DNA is TGTGCCACCAGCACTGGGACTAGCGGGAGGGGGACAGATACGCAGTATTTT. Variable domain in full (rest from reference TRBV15 and TRBJ2-3): DAMVIQNPRYQVTQFGKPVTLSCSQTLNHNVMYWYQQKSSQAPKLLFHYYDKDFNNEADTPDNFQSRRPNTSFCFLDIRSPGLGDTAMYLCATSTGTSGRGTDTQYFGPGTRLTVL.

This clone occurred a few times. The chain couples TRBV29-1 to TRBJ2-7; tentatively, D is TRBD1 (5 bases). Germline loops: CDR1 SQVTM, CDR2 ANQGSEA. The CDR3 totals 12 residues. V lost 4 bases, J lost 5 bases, and 12 bases lay in between. CDR3 coding DNA: TGCAGCGTTGGGGCAGGGTTCCACGAGCAGTACTTC. This translates into CSVGAGFHEQYF.

The chain uses TRBV7-9 and TRBJ1-1, with no clear D. This CDR3 is 11 amino acids long. Germline V CDR1 and CDR2: SEHNR, FQNEAQ (reference sequence). V lost 1 base to trimming and J lost 11 bases, with 8 bases between them. CDR3 sequence: CASSLGGGAFF. The DNA of the CDR3 is TGTGCCAGCAGCTTAGGAGGTGGGGCTTTCTTT.

The J gene is TRBJ2-5, the V gene TRBV27; 8 positions agree with TRBD2. CDR1 MNHEY and CDR2 SMNVEV come from the germline V gene (reference sequence). V lost 5 bases, J lost 1 base, and 6 bases stayed unmatched. The CDR3 runs to 15 residues. CDR3 DNA sequence: TGTGCCAGCAGTATAATAGCGGGGCCCCAAGAGACCCAGTACTTC. Amino acids: CASSIIAGPQETQYF.

This clone was picked up one time. The chain links TRBV19 to TRBJ2-3, with 7 bases identical to TRBD2. Germline lookup yields CDR1 LNHDA and CDR2 SQIVND (reference sequence). The CDR3 is made up of 15 amino acids. Germline trimming cut 8 bases from V and 4 bases from J; bases unmatched to any gene: 12. The CDR3 protein is CASADGLERADTQYF. CDR3 bases: TGTGCCAGTGCTGATGGACTAGAACGGGCAGATACGCAGTATTTT.

This clone was counted a few times. The V call is TRBV7-3, the J call TRBJ2-7, with D possibly matching TRBD1 (6 bases). Germline CDR1 is SGHTA and CDR2 is FQGTGA. The V end was cut by 2 bases, the J end by 1 base, with 15 bases between. The CDR3 length is 16 residues. The DNA for the CDR3 is TGTGCCAGCAGCTTAGGTCCGGGACACATTTCCTACGAGCAGTACTTC. Its translation: CASSLGPGHISYEQYF.

The chain is built from TRBV27 and TRBJ2-3; 14 positions match TRBD2. The CDR3 is 15 residues long. After removal of 3 bases from V and 6 bases from J, the junction contained 2 bases not matched to a gene. Germline V gene data show CDR1 as MNHEY and CDR2 as SMNVEV (reference sequence). CDR3 in amino acids: CASSLTSGRVDTQYF. CDR3 bases: TGTGCCAGCAGTTTGACTAGCGGGAGGGTTGATACGCAGTATTTT.

The chain is built from TRBV30 and TRBJ2-5, with 8 bases aligning to TRBD1. This CDR3 has 12 amino acids. CDR1 GTSNPN and CDR2 SVGIG come from the germline V gene (reference sequence). The V gene end was trimmed by 7 bases and the J gene end by 5 bases; junction bases not matched to a gene: 6. CDR3 region: CASGGSWETQYF. The CDR3 bases are TGTGCCTCAGGGGGCTCATGGGAGACCCAGTACTTC.

This clone was picked up one time. V and J are TRBV6-5 and TRBJ2-3; 10 nucleotides agree with TRBD1. CDR1 is MNHEY, CDR2 SVGAGI, per germline. This CDR3 is built from 13 residues. V trimming: 11 bases; J trimming: 5 bases; junction bases outside the gene matches: 7. CDR3 coding DNA: TGTGCCTGCCGGGGACAGGGGAAAGATACGCAGTATTTT. Its protein is CACRGQGKDTQYF.

The rearrangement links TRBV6-5 to TRBJ1-3, with a possible D match to TRBD1 (5 bases). Trimming took 2 bases from V and 2 from J, leaving 10 bases between them. This CDR3 comprises 15 residues. CDR1 and CDR2 (germline): MNHEY, SVGAGI. CDR3 protein: CASSYAGGTGNTIYF. DNA of the CDR3: TGTGCCAGCAGTTACGCGGGGGGTACTGGAAACACCATATATTTT.

The table lists this clone with a few counts. The chain links TRBV9 to TRBJ1-3; D perhaps matches TRBD1 (5 bases). The germline V and J ends were trimmed by 4 bases and 4 bases, with 18 bases remaining between them. Germline loops: CDR1 SGDLS, CDR2 YYNGEE. The CDR3 contains 16 residues. CDR3 nucleotides: TGTGCCAGCAGCCGATACGGGACTCCGCAGGGAAACACCATATATTTT. This translates into CASSRYGTPQGNTIYF.

The rearrangement joins TRBV9 to TRBJ2-3, with D unresolved. The V end was cut by 3 bases, the J end by 1 base, with 12 bases between. Germline assignment: CDR1 SGDLS and CDR2 YYNGEE. The CDR3 loop spans 15 amino acids. CDR3 amino acids: CASSGTSYRTDTQYF. The CDR3 DNA reads as TGTGCCAGCAGCGGCACTTCGTATCGCACAGATACGCAGTATTTT.

This clone was recorded a few times. This chain joins TRBV5-4 and TRBJ2-7; D is undetermined. Germline V CDR1 and CDR2: SGHNT, YYREEE (reference sequence). Trimming left V 2 bases short and J 0 bases short, with 6 bases between. This CDR3 is built from 13 residues. Here the CDR3 DNA reads TGTGCCAGCAGCTTTCCGAGCTCCTACGAGCAGTACTTC. It translates to CASSFPSSYEQYF.

V gene TRBV7-8 combines with J gene TRBJ1-5; 8 bases map to TRBD1. Germline CDR1 and CDR2: SGHVS and FQNEAQ. This CDR3 is built from 14 residues. Losses at the gene ends were 4 bases for V and 9 bases for J; bases not matched to a gene: 8. In DNA, the CDR3 is TGTGCCAGCAGCTCTGGACAGGGCGAACTGCCCCAGCATTTT. Protein product: CASSSGQGELPQHF.

V and J are TRBV5-4 and TRBJ2-2, with a possible D match to TRBD1 (6 bases). This CDR3 contains 15 residues. Germline CDR1 reads SGHNT; CDR2 reads YYREEE (reference sequence). Trimming pared 4 bases from V and 0 bases from J, leaving 10 bases between. The CDR3 region has the DNA TGTGCCAGCAGCCCCTGGACAGCGAACACCGGGGAGCTGTTTTTT. It translates to CASSPWTANTGELFF.